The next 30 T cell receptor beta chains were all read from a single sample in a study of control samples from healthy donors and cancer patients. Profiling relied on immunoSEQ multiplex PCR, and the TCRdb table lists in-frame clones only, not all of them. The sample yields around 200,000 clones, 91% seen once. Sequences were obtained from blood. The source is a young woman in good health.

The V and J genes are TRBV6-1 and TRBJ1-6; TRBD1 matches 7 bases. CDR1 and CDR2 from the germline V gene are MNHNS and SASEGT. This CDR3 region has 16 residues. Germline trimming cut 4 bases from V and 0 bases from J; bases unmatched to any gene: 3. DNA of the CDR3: TGTGCCAGCAGTGGACAGGGCAGCTCCTATAATTCACCCCTCCACTTT. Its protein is CASSGQGSSYNSPLHF.

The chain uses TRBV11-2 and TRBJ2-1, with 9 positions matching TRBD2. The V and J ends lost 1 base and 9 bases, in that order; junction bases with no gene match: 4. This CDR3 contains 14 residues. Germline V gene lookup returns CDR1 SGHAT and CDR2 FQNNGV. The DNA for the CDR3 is TGTGCCAGCAGCTTAGTGATTAGCGGGGGTGAGCAGTTCTTC. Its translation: CASSLVISGGEQFF.

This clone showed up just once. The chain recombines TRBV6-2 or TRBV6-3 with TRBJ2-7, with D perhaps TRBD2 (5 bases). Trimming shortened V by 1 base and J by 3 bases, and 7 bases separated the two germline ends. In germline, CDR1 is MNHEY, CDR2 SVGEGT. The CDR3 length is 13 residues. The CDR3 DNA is TGTGCCAGCAGTTACTGGGAGAACTACGAGCAGTACTTC. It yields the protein CASSYWENYEQYF.

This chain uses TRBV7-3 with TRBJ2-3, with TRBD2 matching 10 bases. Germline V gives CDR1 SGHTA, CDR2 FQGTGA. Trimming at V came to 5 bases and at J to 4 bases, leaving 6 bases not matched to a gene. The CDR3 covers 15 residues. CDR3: CASSPQAGGADTQYF. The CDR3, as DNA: TGTGCCAGCAGCCCCCAAGCGGGAGGGGCAGATACGCAGTATTTT.

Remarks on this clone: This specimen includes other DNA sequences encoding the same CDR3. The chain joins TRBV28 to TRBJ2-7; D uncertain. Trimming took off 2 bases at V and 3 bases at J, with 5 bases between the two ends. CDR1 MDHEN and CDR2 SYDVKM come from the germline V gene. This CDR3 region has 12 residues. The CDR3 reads CASSLAGYEQYF. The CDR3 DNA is TGTGCCAGCAGTTTAGCAGGCTACGAGCAGTACTTC.

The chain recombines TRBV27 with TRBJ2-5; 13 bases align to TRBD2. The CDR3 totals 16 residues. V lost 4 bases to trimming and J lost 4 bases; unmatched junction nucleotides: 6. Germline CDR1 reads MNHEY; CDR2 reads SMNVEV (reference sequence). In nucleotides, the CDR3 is TGTGCCAGCAGTTCGGGACTAGCGGGGTTAGTAGAGACCCAGTACTTC. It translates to CASSSGLAGLVETQYF.

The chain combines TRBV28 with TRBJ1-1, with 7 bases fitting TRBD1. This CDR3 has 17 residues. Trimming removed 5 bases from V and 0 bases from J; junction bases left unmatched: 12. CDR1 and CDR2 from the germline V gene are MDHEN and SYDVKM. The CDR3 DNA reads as TGTGCCAGCAGTGACCCCGGGACAGAACTGATGAACACTGAAGCTTTCTTT. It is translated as CASSDPGTELMNTEAFF.

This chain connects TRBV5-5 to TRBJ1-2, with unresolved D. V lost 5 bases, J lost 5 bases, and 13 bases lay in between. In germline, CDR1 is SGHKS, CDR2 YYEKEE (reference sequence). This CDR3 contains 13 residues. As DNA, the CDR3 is TGTGCCAGCAGTTGGATAGATGAGTATGGCTACACCTTC. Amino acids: CASSWIDEYGYTF.

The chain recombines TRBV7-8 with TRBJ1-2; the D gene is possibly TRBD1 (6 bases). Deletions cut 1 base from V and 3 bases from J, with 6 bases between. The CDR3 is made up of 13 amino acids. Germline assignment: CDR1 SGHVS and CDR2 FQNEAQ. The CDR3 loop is CASSLDRDYGYTF. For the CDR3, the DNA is TGTGCCAGCAGCTTAGACAGGGACTATGGCTACACCTTC.

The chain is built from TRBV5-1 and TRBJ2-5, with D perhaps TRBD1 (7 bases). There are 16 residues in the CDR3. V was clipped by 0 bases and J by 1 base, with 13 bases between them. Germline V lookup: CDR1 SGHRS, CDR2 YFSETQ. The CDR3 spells CASSLGPQGGQETQYF. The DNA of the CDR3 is TGCGCCAGCAGCTTGGGCCCTCAGGGGGGCCAAGAGACCCAGTACTTC.

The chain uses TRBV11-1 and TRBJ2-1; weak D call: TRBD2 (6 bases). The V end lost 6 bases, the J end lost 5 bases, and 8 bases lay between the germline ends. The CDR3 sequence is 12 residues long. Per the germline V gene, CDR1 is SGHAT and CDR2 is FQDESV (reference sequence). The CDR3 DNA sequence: TGTGCCAGCAGTGGGGGGAACAATGAGCAGTTCTTC. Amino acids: CASSGGNNEQFF.

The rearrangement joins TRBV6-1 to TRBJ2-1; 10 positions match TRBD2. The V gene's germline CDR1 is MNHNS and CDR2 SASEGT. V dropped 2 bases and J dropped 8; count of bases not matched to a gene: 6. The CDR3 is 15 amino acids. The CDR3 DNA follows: TGTGCCAGCAGTGAACGAAGCGGGAGGGGCGATGAGCAGTTCTTC. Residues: CASSERSGRGDEQFF.

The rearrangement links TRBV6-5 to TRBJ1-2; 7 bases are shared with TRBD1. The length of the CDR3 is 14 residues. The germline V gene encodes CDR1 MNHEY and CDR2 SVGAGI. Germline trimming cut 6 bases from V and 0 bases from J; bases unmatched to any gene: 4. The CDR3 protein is CASRRTGTNYGYTF. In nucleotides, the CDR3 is TGTGCCAGCAGACGGACAGGAACTAACTATGGCTACACCTTC.

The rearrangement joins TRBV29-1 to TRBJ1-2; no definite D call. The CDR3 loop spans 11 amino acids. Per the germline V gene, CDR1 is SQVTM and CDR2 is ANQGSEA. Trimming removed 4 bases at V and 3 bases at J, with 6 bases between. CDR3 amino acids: CSVGGYYGYTF. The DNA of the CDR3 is TGCAGCGTTGGTGGATACTATGGCTACACCTTC.

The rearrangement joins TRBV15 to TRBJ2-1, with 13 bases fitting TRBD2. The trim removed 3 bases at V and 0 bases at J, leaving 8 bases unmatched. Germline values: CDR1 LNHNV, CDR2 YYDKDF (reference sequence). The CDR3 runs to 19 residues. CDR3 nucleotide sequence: TGTGCCACCAGCAGGGGACTAGCGGGATCCCGGAGCTCCTACAATGAGCAGTTCTTC. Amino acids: CATSRGLAGSRSSYNEQFF.

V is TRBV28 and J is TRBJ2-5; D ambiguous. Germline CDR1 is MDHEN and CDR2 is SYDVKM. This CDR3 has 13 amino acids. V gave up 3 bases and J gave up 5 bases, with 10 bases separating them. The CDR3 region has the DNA TGTGCCAGCAGTTTGGGTCCGGGCGAGACCCAGTACTTC. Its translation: CASSLGPGETQYF.

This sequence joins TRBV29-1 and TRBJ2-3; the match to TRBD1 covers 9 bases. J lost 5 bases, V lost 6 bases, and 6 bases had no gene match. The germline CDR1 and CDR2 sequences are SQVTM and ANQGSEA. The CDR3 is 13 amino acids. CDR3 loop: CSVGGQGRDTQYF. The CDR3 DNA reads TGCAGCGTGGGGGGACAGGGTAGAGATACGCAGTATTTT.

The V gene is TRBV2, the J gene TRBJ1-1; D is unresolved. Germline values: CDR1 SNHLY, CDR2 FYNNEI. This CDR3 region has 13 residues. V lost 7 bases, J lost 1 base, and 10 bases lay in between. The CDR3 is CASNLAPNTEAFF. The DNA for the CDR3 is TGTGCCAGCAATTTGGCACCGAACACTGAAGCTTTCTTT.

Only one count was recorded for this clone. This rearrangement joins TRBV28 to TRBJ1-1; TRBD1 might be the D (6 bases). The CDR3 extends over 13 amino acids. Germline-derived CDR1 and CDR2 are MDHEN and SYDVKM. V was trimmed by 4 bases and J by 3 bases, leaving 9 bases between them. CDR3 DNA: TGTGCCAGCAGTTCCTACAGGGACACTGAAGCTTTCTTT. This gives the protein CASSSYRDTEAFF. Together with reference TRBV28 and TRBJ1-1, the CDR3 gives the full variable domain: DVKVTQSSRYLVKRTGEKVFLECVQDMDHENMFWYRQDPGLGLRLIYFSYDVKMKEKGDIPEGYSVSREKKERFSLILESASTNQTSMYLCASSSYRDTEAFFGQGTRLTVV.

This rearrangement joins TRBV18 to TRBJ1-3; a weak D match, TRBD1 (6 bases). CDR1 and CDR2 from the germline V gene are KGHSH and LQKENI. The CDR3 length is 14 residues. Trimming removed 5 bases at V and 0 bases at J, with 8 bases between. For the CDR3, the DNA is TGTGCCAGCTCAGCGGACAGCTCTGGAAACACCATATATTTT. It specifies CASSADSSGNTIYF.

The chain's CDR3 is CASSQGRQETQYF. The CDR3, as DNA: TGTGCCAGCAGCCAGGGCAGACAAGAGACCCAGTACTTC. The chain recombines TRBV14 with TRBJ2-5, with no clear D. Per the germline V gene, CDR1 is SGHDN and CDR2 is FVKESK. Trimming removed 3 bases from V and 2 bases from J, with 7 bases in between. This CDR3 has 13 residues.

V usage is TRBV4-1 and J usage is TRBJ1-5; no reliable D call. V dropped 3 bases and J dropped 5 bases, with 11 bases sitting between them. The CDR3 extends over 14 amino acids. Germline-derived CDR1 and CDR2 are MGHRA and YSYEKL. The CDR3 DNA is TGCGCCAGCAGCCACCTCCGGGAGGATCAGCCCCAGCATTTT. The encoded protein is CASSHLREDQPQHF.

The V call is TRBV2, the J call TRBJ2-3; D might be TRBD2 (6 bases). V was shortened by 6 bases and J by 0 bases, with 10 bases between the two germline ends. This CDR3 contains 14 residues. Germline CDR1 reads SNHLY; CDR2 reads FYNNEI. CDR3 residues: CASSPGTSTDTQYF. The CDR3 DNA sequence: TGTGCCAGCAGCCCCGGGACTAGCACAGATACGCAGTATTTT.

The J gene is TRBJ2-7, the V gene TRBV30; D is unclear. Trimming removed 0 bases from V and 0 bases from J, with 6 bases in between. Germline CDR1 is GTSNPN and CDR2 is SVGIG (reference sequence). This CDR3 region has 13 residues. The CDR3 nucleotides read TGTGCCTGGAGTGTAAACTTCTCCTACGAGCAGTACTTC. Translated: CAWSVNFSYEQYF.

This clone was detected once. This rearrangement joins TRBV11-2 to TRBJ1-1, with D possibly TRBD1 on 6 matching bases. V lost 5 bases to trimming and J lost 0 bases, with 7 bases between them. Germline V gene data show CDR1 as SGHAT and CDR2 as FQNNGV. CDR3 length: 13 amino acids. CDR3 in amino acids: CASSRTVNTEAFF. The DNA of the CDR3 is TGTGCCAGCAGCAGGACAGTGAACACTGAAGCTTTCTTT.

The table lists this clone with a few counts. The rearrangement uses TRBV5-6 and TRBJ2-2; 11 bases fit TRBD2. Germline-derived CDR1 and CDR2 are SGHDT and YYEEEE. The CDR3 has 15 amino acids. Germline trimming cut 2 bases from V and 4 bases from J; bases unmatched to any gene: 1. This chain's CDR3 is CASSFSGRATGELFF. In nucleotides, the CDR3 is TGTGCCAGCAGCTTTAGCGGGAGGGCCACCGGGGAGCTGTTTTTT.

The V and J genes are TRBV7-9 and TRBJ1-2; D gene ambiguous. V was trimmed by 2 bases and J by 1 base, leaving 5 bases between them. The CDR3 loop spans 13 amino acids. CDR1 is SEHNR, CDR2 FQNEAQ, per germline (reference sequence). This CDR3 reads CASSLKGNYGYTF. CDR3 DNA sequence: TGTGCCAGCAGCTTAAAGGGTAACTATGGCTACACCTTC.

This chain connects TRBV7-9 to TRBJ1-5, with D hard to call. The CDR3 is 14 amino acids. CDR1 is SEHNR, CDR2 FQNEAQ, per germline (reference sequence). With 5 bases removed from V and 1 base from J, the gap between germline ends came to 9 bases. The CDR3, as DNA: TGTGCCAGCAGCCACACGTGGAGCAATCAGCCCCAGCATTTT. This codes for CASSHTWSNQPQHF.

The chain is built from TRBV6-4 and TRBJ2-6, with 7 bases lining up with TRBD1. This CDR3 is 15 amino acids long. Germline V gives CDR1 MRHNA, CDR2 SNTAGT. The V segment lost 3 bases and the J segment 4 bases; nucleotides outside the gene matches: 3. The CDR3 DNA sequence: TGTGCCAGCAGTGATACAGGGGAAGGGGCCAACGTCCTGACTTTC. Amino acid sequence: CASSDTGEGANVLTF.

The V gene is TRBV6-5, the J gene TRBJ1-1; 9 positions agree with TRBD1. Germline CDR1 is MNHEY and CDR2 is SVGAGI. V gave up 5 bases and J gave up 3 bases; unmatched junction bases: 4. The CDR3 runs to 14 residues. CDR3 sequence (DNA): TGTGCCAGCAGTAGACAGGGGGACGACACTGAAGCTTTCTTT. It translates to CASSRQGDDTEAFF.